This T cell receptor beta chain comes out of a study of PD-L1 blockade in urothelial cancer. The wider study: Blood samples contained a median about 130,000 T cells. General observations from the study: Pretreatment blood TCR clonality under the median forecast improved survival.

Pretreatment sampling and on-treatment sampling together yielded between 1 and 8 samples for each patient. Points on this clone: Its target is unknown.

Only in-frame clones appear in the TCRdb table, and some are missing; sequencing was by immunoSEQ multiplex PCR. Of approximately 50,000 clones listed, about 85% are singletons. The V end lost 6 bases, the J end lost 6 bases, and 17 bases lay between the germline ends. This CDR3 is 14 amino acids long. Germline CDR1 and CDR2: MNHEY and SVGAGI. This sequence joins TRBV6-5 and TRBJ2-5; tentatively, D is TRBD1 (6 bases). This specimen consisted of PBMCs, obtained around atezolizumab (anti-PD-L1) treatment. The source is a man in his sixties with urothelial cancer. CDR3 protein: CASSRAGAEQTQYF. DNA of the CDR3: TGTGCCAGCAGCCGGGCAGGGGCTGAACAGACCCAGTACTTC.